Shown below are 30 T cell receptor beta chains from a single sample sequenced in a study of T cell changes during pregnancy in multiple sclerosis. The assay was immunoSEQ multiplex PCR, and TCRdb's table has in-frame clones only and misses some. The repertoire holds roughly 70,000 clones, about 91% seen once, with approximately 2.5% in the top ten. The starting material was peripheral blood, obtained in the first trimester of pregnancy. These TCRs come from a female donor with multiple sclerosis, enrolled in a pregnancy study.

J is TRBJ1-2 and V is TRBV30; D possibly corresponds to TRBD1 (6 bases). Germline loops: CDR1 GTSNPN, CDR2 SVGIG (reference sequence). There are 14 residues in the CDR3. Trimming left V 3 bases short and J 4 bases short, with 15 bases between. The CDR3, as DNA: TGTGCCTGGAGGGCGAACAGGGCCTCCTATGGCTACACCTTC. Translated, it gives CAWRANRASYGYTF.

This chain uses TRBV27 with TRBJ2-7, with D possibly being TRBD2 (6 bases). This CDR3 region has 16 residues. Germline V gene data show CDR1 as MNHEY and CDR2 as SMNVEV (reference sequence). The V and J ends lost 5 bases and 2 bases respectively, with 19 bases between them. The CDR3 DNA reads TGTGCCAGCAGTCCCAATTTTAGCGGAGCAACCTACGAGCAGTACTTC. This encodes CASSPNFSGATYEQYF.

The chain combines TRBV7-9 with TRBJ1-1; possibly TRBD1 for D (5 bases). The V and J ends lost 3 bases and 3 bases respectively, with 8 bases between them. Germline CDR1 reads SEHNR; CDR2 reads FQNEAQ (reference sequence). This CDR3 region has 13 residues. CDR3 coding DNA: TGTGCCAGCAGCTTTGCGGGGGACACTGAAGCTTTCTTT. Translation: CASSFAGDTEAFF.

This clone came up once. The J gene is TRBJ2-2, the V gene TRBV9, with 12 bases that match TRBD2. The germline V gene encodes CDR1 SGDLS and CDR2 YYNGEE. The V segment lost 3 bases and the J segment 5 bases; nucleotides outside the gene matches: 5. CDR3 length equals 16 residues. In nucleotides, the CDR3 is TGTGCCAGCAGCGAAAGACTAGCGGGAGTAACCGGGGAGCTGTTTTTT. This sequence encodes CASSERLAGVTGELFF.

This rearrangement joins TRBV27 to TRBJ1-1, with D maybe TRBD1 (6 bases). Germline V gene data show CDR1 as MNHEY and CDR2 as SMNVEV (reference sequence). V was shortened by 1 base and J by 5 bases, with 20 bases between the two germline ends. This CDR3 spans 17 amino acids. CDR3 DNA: TGTGCCAGCAGTTTATGGGGCGTTGCGGGGGGCATGACTGAAGCTTTCTTT. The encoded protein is CASSLWGVAGGMTEAFF.

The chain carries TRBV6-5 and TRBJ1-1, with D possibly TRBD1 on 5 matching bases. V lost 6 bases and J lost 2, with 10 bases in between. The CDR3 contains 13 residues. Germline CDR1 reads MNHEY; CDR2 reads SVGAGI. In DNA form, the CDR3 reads TGTGCCAGCAGCCGAGACAGTAACACTGAAGCTTTCTTT. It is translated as CASSRDSNTEAFF.

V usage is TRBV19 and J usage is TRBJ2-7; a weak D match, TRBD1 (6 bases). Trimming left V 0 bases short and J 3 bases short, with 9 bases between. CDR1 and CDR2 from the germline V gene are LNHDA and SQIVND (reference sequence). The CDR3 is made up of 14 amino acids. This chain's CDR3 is CASSIERGSYEQYF. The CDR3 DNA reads TGTGCCAGTAGTATAGAAAGGGGGAGCTACGAGCAGTACTTC.

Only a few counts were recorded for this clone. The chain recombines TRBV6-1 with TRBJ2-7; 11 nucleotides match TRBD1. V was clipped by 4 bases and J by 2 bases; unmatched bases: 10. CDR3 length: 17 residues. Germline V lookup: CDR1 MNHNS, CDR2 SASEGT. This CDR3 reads CASSGRDRGMLAYEQYF. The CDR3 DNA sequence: TGTGCCAGCAGTGGCCGGGACAGGGGGATGTTGGCCTACGAGCAGTACTTC.

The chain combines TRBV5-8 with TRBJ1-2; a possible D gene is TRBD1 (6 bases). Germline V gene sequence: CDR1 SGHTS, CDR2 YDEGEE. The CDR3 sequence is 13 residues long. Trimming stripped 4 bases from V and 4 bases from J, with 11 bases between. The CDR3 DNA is TGTGCCAGCAGCCCCCGGGGGGCCTATGGCTACACCTTC. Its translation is CASSPRGAYGYTF.

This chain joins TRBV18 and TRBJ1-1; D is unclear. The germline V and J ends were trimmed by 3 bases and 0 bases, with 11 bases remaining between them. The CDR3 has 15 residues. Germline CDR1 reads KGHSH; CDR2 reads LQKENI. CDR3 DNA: TGTGCCAGCTCACCGAAACGGGGAATGAACACTGAAGCTTTCTTT. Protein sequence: CASSPKRGMNTEAFF.

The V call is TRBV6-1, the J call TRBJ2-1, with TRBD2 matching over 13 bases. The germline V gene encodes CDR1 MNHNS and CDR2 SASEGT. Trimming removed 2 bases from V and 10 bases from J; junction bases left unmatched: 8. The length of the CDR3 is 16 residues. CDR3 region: CASSEITSGGAREQFF. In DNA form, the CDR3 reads TGTGCCAGCAGTGAAATAACTAGCGGGGGGGCCAGGGAGCAGTTCTTC.

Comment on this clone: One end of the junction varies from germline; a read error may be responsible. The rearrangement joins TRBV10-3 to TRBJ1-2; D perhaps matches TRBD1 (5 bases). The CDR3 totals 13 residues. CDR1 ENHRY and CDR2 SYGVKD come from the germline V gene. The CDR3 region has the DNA TGTGCCATCGGTGAGGGGACTTACGAGGGCTACACCTTC. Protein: CAIGEGTYEGYTF.

CDR3 DNA sequence: TGTGCCAGCAGCTCGAACGGACTAGCGGGAGGTAGTTACGAGCAGTACTTC. This gives the protein CASSSNGLAGGSYEQYF. The rearrangement uses TRBV7-2 and TRBJ2-7, with 14 bases that match TRBD2. The CDR3 is 17 residues long. V lost 4 bases to trimming and J lost 4 bases; unmatched junction nucleotides: 9. Germline V gives CDR1 SGHTA, CDR2 FQGNSA.

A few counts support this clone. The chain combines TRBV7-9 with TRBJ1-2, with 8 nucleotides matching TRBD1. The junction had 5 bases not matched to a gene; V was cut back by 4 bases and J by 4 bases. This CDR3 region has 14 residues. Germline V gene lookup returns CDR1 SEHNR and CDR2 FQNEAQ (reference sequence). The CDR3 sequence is CASSSRTGPYGYTF. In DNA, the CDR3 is TGTGCCAGCAGCTCCCGGACAGGGCCCTATGGCTACACCTTC.

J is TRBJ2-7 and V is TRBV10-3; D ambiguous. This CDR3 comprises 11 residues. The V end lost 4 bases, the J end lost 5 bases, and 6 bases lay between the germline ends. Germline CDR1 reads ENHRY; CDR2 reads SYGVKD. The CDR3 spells CAISGLNEQYF. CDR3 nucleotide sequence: TGTGCCATCAGTGGGCTGAACGAGCAGTACTTC.

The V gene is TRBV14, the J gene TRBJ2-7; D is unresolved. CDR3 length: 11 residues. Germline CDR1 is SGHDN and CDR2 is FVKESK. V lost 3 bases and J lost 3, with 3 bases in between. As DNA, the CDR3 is TGTGCCAGCAGCCACCACTACGAGCAGTACTTC. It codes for CASSHHYEQYF. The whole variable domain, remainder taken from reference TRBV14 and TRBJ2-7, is EAGVTQFPSHSVIEKGQTVTLRCDPISGHDNLYWYRRVMGKEIKFLLHFVKESKQDESGMPNNRFLAERTGGTYSTLKVQPAELEDSGVYFCASSHHYEQYFGPGTRLTVT.

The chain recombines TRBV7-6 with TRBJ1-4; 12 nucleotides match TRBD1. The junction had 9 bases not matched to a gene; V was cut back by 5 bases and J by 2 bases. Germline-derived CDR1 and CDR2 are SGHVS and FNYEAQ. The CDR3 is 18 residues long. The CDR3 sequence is CASSGGTGGARTNEKLFF. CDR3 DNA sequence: TGTGCCAGCAGCGGAGGGACAGGGGGCGCCAGGACTAATGAAAAACTGTTTTTT.

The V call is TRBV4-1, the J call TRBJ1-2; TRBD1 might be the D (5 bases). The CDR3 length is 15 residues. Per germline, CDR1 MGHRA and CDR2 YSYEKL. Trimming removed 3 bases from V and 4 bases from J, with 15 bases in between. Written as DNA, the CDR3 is TGCGCCAGCAGCCAGGTATCAGGGCCCACCTATGGCTACACCTTC. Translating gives CASSQVSGPTYGYTF.

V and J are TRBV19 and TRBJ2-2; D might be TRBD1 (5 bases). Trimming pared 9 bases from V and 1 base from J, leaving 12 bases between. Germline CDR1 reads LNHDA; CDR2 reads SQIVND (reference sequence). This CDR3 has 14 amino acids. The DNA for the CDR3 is TGTGCCAGCCAGGACACGCGGAACACCGGGGAGCTGTTTTTT. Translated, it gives CASQDTRNTGELFF.

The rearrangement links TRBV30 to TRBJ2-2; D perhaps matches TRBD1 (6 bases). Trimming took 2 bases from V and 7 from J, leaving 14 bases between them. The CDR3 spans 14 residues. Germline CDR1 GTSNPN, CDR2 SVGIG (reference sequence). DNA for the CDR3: TGTGCCTGGAGTATGCAGGGGCGCGGCGGGGAGCTGTTTTTT. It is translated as CAWSMQGRGGELFF.

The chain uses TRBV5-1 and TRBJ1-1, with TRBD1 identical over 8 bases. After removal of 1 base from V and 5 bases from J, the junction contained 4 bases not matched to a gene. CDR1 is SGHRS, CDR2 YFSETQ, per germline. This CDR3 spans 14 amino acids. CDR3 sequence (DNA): TGCGCCAGCAGCTTGACAGGGGGAGAGACTGAAGCTTTCTTT. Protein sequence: CASSLTGGETEAFF.

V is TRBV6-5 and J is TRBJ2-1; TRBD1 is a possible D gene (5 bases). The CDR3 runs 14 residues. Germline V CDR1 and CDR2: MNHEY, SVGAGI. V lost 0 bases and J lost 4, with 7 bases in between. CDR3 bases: TGTGCCAGCAGTTACTCGTCAGGGTACAATGAGCAGTTCTTC. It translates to CASSYSSGYNEQFF.

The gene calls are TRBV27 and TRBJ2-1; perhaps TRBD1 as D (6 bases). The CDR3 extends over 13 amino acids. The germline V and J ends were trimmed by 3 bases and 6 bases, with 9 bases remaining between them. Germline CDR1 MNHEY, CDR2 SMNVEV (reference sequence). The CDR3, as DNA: TGTGCCAGCAGTTTGCGAGGGGGCAATGAGCAGTTCTTC. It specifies CASSLRGGNEQFF.

This CDR3 is CASSPRSRDSFSRETQYF. CDR3 DNA sequence: TGTGCCAGCAGCCCAAGGAGCCGGGACAGCTTCTCAAGGGAGACCCAGTACTTC. The chain links TRBV7-6 to TRBJ2-5; TRBD1 matches at 7 bases. This CDR3 spans 18 amino acids. The ends lost 5 bases at V and 5 bases at J; junction bases unmatched: 20. Germline V gene lookup returns CDR1 SGHVS and CDR2 FNYEAQ.

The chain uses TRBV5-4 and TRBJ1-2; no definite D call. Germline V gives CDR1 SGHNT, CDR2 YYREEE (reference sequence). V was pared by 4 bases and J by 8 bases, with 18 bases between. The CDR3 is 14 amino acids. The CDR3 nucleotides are TGTGCCAGCAGCCAGTGGAAGTTTCGACACGGCTACACCTTC. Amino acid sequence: CASSQWKFRHGYTF. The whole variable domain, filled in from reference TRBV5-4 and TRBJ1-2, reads ETGVTQSPTHLIKTRGQQVTLRCSSQSGHNTVSWYQQALGQGPQFIFQYYREEENGRGNFPPRFSGLQFPNYSSELNVNALELDDSALYLCASSQWKFRHGYTFGSGTRLTVV.

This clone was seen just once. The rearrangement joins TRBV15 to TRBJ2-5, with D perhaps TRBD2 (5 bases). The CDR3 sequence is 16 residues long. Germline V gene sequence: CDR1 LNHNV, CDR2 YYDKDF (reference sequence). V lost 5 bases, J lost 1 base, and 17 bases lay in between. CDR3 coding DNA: TGTGCCACCAGCCTCTCCCGAAGAGCGGCCCAAGAGACCCAGTACTTC. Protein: CATSLSRRAAQETQYF.

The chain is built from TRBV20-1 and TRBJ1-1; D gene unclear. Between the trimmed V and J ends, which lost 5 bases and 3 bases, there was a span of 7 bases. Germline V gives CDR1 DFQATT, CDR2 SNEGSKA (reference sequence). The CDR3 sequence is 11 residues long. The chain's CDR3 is CSAPQYTEAFF. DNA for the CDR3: TGCAGTGCTCCTCAGTACACTGAAGCTTTCTTT.

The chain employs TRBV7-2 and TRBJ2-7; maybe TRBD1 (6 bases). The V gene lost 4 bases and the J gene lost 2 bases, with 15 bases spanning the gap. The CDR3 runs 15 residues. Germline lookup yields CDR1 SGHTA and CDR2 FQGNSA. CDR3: CASSSEDRAPYEQYF. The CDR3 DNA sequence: TGTGCCAGCAGCTCAGAGGACAGAGCCCCCTACGAGCAGTACTTC.

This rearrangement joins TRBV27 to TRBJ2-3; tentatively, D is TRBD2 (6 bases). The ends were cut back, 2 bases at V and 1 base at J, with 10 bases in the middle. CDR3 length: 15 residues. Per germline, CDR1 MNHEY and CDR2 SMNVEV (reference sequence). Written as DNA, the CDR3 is TGTGCCAGCAGTTTAGTTACGGGGGGCACAGATACGCAGTATTTT. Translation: CASSLVTGGTDTQYF.

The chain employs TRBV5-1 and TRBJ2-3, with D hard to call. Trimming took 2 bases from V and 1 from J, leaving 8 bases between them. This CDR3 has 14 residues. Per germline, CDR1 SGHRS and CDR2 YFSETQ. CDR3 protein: CASSFRSRTDTQYF. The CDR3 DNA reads TGCGCCAGCAGCTTTCGGAGCCGCACAGATACGCAGTATTTT.